The subject of this entry is one T cell receptor (beta chain). The data were obtained in a study of cytomegalovirus exposure and HLA in healthy donors. TCRdb keeps only in-frame clones here, not all; method: immunoSEQ multiplex PCR. The table records about 260,000 clones, 90% of them present only once. V gave up 3 bases and J gave up 2 bases, with 7 bases separating them. The CDR3 has 12 amino acids. The germline V gene encodes CDR1 SQVTM and CDR2 ANQGSEA. The rearrangement uses TRBV29-1 and TRBJ2-5, with unresolved D. The sequenced sample consisted of PBMCs. The receptor's source is a woman between 25 and 40 years old in good health and CMV-seronegative. This CDR3 reads CSVDGQQETQYF. The CDR3 nucleotides read TGCAGCGTTGACGGCCAGCAAGAGACCCAGTACTTC.